The 21 T cell receptor beta chains listed next were all sequenced from one sample in a study of cytotoxic CD8 clonotypes in ibrutinib-treated CLL. Method: immunoSEQ multiplex PCR; TCRdb's copy keeps in-frame clones and lacks some. Of approximately 190,000 clones in the sample, around 75% were seen once. The material sequenced was PBMCs, taken after 12 months of ibrutinib treatment. These receptors were collected from a human donor with chronic lymphocytic leukemia.

This clone was counted a few times. The chain uses TRBV20-1 and TRBJ1-1; D is perhaps TRBD1 (5 bases). V dropped 7 bases and J dropped 3 bases, with 6 bases sitting between them. This CDR3 region has 10 residues. Germline-derived CDR1 and CDR2 are DFQATT and SNEGSKA (reference sequence). CDR3 bases: TGCAGTGAAGGGGACACTGAAGCTTTCTTT. This encodes CSEGDTEAFF.

The chain joins TRBV2 to TRBJ1-5, with 8 bases identical to TRBD1. Germline CDR1 SNHLY, CDR2 FYNNEI. V trimming: 7 bases; J trimming: 1 base; junction bases outside the gene matches: 3. CDR3 length: 14 residues. The CDR3 region is CASNDRGSNQPQHF. In DNA form, the CDR3 reads TGTGCCAGCAACGACAGGGGAAGCAATCAGCCCCAGCATTTT. The whole variable domain, remainder taken from reference TRBV2 and TRBJ1-5, is EPEVTQTPSHQVTQMGQEVILRCVPISNHLYFYWYRQILGQKVEFLVSFYNNEISEKSEIFDDQFSVERPDGSNFTLKIRSTKLEDSAMYFCASNDRGSNQPQHFGDGTRLSIL.

This clone is a singleton in its sample. The rearrangement joins TRBV28 to TRBJ1-5, with D uncertain. Trimming stripped 3 bases from V and 11 bases from J, with 20 bases between. The CDR3 length is 15 residues. Germline-derived CDR1 and CDR2 are MDHEN and SYDVKM. CDR3 region: CASSFSRTALVAQHF. CDR3 nucleotide sequence: TGTGCCAGCAGTTTCTCTAGGACGGCCCTCGTGGCCCAGCATTTT.

The rearrangement uses TRBV20-1 and TRBJ2-7; D gene unclear. Trimming took 8 bases from V and 7 from J, leaving 12 bases between them. The germline V gene has CDR1 DFQATT and CDR2 SNEGSKA (reference sequence). This CDR3 has 10 amino acids. In DNA, the CDR3 is TGCAGTTTCAGGTTCGGGGAGCAGTACTTC. It specifies CSFRFGEQYF.

The J gene is TRBJ1-5, the V gene TRBV19; TRBD1 might be the D (6 bases). In germline, CDR1 is LNHDA, CDR2 SQIVND (reference sequence). CDR3 length equals 13 residues. Trimming cost V 4 bases and J 7 bases, with 11 bases left between them. CDR3 in DNA: TGTGCCAGTAGTACCACAGGGTCCCAGCCCCAGCATTTT. Protein: CASSTTGSQPQHF.

This clone was seen repeatedly, ten times or more. One junction end disagrees with the germline gene, perhaps due to a read error. This chain links TRBV7-7 with TRBJ2-5; TRBD1 aligns across 11 bases. From germline, CDR1 is SSHAT and CDR2 FNYEAQ (reference sequence). The CDR3 is made up of 14 amino acids. This CDR3 reads CASSRTGGGETQYF. In DNA, the CDR3 is TGTGCTAGCAGCCGGACAGGGGGCGGGGAGACCCAGTACTTC.

The chain recombines TRBV6-1 with TRBJ1-1; 7 bases are shared with TRBD1. The CDR3 covers 16 residues. V shed 0 bases, J shed 3 bases, and the junction held 7 bases outside the gene matches. CDR1 and CDR2 (germline): MNHNS, SASEGT. This CDR3 reads CASSEALQGEDTEAFF. The CDR3 DNA is TGTGCCAGCAGTGAAGCGCTTCAGGGGGAGGACACTGAAGCTTTCTTT.

The J gene is TRBJ2-2, the V gene TRBV28; D is perhaps TRBD1 (5 bases). CDR1 is MDHEN and CDR2 is SYDVKM in the germline V gene. V lost 4 bases and J 1 base, leaving 13 bases between the germline ends. The CDR3 extends over 16 amino acids. The CDR3, as DNA: TGTGCCAGCAGTTCCCACAGGACGAGGAACACCGGGGAGCTGTTTTTT. Translated, it gives CASSSHRTRNTGELFF. Full variable domain (rest looked up from reference TRBV28 and TRBJ2-2): DVKVTQSSRYLVKRTGEKVFLECVQDMDHENMFWYRQDPGLGLRLIYFSYDVKMKEKGDIPEGYSVSREKKERFSLILESASTNQTSMYLCASSSHRTRNTGELFFGEGSRLTVL.

The V call is TRBV6-4, the J call TRBJ1-1, with D perhaps TRBD1 (6 bases). With 1 base removed from V and 5 bases from J, the gap between germline ends came to 11 bases. Germline CDR1 and CDR2: MRHNA and SNTAGT. CDR3 length equals 14 residues. DNA of the CDR3: TGTGCCAGCAGTGACTTTCCGCAGGGGACTGAAGCTTTCTTT. Protein product: CASSDFPQGTEAFF.

The chain carries TRBV29-1 and TRBJ2-3; 8 bases agree with TRBD1. V lost 7 bases, J lost 1 base, and 7 bases stayed unmatched. Germline loops: CDR1 SQVTM, CDR2 ANQGSEA. The length of the CDR3 is 14 residues. The CDR3 DNA reads TGCAGCGGCCCGACAGGGGCCGGCACAGATACGCAGTATTTT. This sequence encodes CSGPTGAGTDTQYF.

The gene calls are TRBV29-1 and TRBJ2-3; TRBD2 agrees at 7 bases. CDR3 length: 14 amino acids. The trim removed 3 bases at V and 4 bases at J, leaving 7 bases unmatched. Looked up from germline, CDR1 is SQVTM and CDR2 is ANQGSEA. The CDR3: CSVDRGRGADTQYF. CDR3 bases: TGCAGCGTTGACCGGGGCCGGGGGGCAGATACGCAGTATTTT.

The CDR3 nucleotides are TGTGCCAGCAGCGCTGGGAGTACGAGCTCCTACGAGCAGTACTTC. Amino acids: CASSAGSTSSYEQYF. This sequence joins TRBV9 and TRBJ2-7, with D possibly matching TRBD2 (5 bases). The CDR3 covers 15 residues. In germline, CDR1 is SGDLS, CDR2 YYNGEE. V dropped 3 bases and J dropped 0 bases, with 13 bases sitting between them.

This chain links TRBV5-6 with TRBJ1-2; no definite D call. CDR1 is SGHDT, CDR2 YYEEEE, per germline. The V gene lost 7 bases and the J gene lost 4 bases, with 17 bases spanning the gap. The CDR3 loop spans 14 amino acids. DNA of the CDR3: TGTGCCAGCTTCCTGTGGAGGGCGGGCTATGGCTACACCTTC. It translates to CASFLWRAGYGYTF. Supplemented by reference TRBV5-6 and TRBJ1-2, the full variable domain reads DAGVTQSPTHLIKTRGQQVTLRCSPKSGHDTVSWYQQALGQGPQFIFQYYEEEERQRGNFPDRFSGHQFPNYSSELNVNALLLGDSALYLCASFLWRAGYGYTFGSGTRLTVV.

This sequence joins TRBV7-6 and TRBJ1-6; D gene unclear. Trimming shortened V by 3 bases and J by 5 bases, and 8 bases separated the two germline ends. CDR1 and CDR2 from the germline V gene are SGHVS and FNYEAQ. CDR3 length equals 14 residues. CDR3 protein: CASSFTEHNSPLHF. CDR3 coding DNA: TGTGCCAGCAGCTTTACAGAACATAATTCACCCCTCCACTTT.

The chain has TRBV4-2 and TRBJ2-1, with 7 bases identical to TRBD2. The CDR3 spans 15 residues. V was pared by 4 bases and J by 5 bases, with 8 bases of the junction left unmatched. Germline assignment: CDR1 LGHNA and CDR2 YNFKEQ. The CDR3 is CASSRAGAGDNEQFF. As DNA, the CDR3 is TGTGCCAGCAGCCGAGCTGGGGCGGGAGACAATGAGCAGTTCTTC.

J is TRBJ2-1 and V is TRBV25-1; 7 bases agree with TRBD2. This CDR3 comprises 13 residues. V lost 4 bases to trimming and J lost 6 bases; unmatched junction nucleotides: 3. Germline CDR1 and CDR2: MGHDK and SYGVNS. DNA of the CDR3: TGTGCCAGCAGTGGCCGACTAGCCAATGAGCAGTTCTTC. Residues: CASSGRLANEQFF.

The gene calls are TRBV30 and TRBJ2-7; 8 positions agree with TRBD1. Unmatched junction bases numbered 8, after V lost 2 bases and J lost 5 bases. CDR3 length equals 14 residues. Germline V gives CDR1 GTSNPN, CDR2 SVGIG (reference sequence). CDR3 loop: CAWSSWTGTDEQYF. CDR3 nucleotides: TGTGCCTGGAGTTCGTGGACAGGGACTGACGAGCAGTACTTC.

The chain joins TRBV2 to TRBJ1-4, with 9 bases aligning to TRBD1. The CDR3 consists of 15 residues. Germline V gives CDR1 SNHLY, CDR2 FYNNEI. The junction had 4 bases not matched to a gene; V was cut back by 6 bases and J by 2 bases. CDR3 DNA sequence: TGTGCCAGCAGGGAACAGGGGGCCACTAATGAAAAACTGTTTTTT. Translating it yields CASREQGATNEKLFF.

The chain carries TRBV18 and TRBJ1-1; 7 nucleotides match TRBD1. Trimming removed 4 bases from V and 7 bases from J; junction bases left unmatched: 9. The germline CDR1 and CDR2 sequences are KGHSH and LQKENI. This CDR3 is 14 amino acids long. DNA for the CDR3: TGTGCCAGCTCACAATCGACAGGGACGATTGAAGCTTTCTTT. This codes for CASSQSTGTIEAFF.

The chain carries TRBV5-1 and TRBJ2-7, with D perhaps matching TRBD1 (6 bases). This CDR3 has 16 amino acids. V was trimmed by 2 bases and J by 4 bases, leaving 19 bases between them. Germline CDR1 SGHRS, CDR2 YFSETQ. CDR3 sequence: CASSFQPRGSNYEQYF. The CDR3 DNA follows: TGCGCCAGCAGCTTCCAACCCAGGGGATCCAATTACGAGCAGTACTTC. Filled out from reference TRBV5-1 and TRBJ2-7, the complete variable domain reads KAGVTQTPRYLIKTRGQQVTLSCSPISGHRSVSWYQQTPGQGLQFLFEYFSETQRNKGNFPGRFSGRQFSNSRSEMNVSTLELGDSALYLCASSFQPRGSNYEQYFGPGTRLTVT.

The chain combines TRBV11-3 with TRBJ1-2, with no clear D. The CDR3 extends over 13 amino acids. The germline V gene encodes CDR1 SGHNT and CDR2 YENEEA. Trimming cost V 0 bases and J 1 base, with 3 bases left between them. The CDR3 loop is CASSLDSNYGYTF. The CDR3 region has the DNA TGTGCCAGCAGCTTAGACAGTAACTATGGCTACACCTTC. Full variable domain (remainder filled in from reference TRBV11-3 and TRBJ1-2): EAGVVQSPRYKIIEKKQPVAFWCNPISGHNTLYWYLQNLGQGPELLIRYENEEAVDDSQLPKDRFSAERLKGVDSTLKIQPAELGDSAVYLCASSLDSNYGYTFGSGTRLTVV.